These 28 T cell receptor beta chains were sequenced from one sample in a study (dated by TCRdb to the mid-2010s). The library was prepared using 5' RACE. This sample was sequenced with an Illumina MiSeq. Using fastp at Q25 and MiXCR, TCRdb reprocessed the public reads and kept productive beta chains. Entries that share a CDR3 protein sequence are merged under the most common genes and DNA. This sample gives 62,000 or so distinct CDR3 sequences in total; approximately 29% of them show up just once. The ten largest clones take up about 2.3% of the sample. Sequencing was carried out using tumor-infiltrating naive CD4+ T cells sorted from the breast tumor. What this sample's cell subset or site label stands for: naive CD4+ T cells, CD4+CD45RA+CD25-. The receptors derive from a female donor with breast cancer.

The V call is TRBV6-2 or TRBV6-3, the J call TRBJ2-2; TRBD2 agrees at 13 bases. V was pared by 8 bases and J by 6 bases, with 6 bases of the junction left unmatched. CDR1 is MNHEY and CDR2 is SVGEGT in the germline V gene. This CDR3 comprises 15 residues. The CDR3 DNA is TGTGCCAGCGGGGGACTAGCGGGGTTTGCCGGGGAGCTGTTTTTT. It yields the protein CASGGLAGFAGELFF.

This clonotype showed up just a few times. The rearrangement uses TRBV5-1 and TRBJ2-5; D is possibly TRBD2 (5 bases). Germline values: CDR1 SGHRS, CDR2 YFSETQ. Trimming stripped 2 bases from V and 3 bases from J, with 14 bases between. This CDR3 comprises 15 residues. The CDR3 is CASSFSGINEETQYF. Written as DNA, the CDR3 is TGCGCCAGCAGCTTTTCGGGAATAAATGAAGAGACCCAGTACTTC.

This clonotype occurred many times. J is TRBJ2-5 and V is TRBV7-2; 9 bases are a match to TRBD2. This CDR3 is 15 amino acids long. Trimming took 3 bases from V and 2 from J; bases not matched to a gene: 4. Looked up from germline, CDR1 is SGHTA and CDR2 is FQGNSA. The CDR3, as DNA: TGTGCCAGCAGCTTTAGCGGGAGCGGGCAAGAGACCCAGTACTTC. It yields the protein CASSFSGSGQETQYF.

The CDR3 sequence: CASSQDTAADQPQHF. CDR3 in DNA: TGTGCCAGCAGCCAAGATACAGCCGCCGATCAGCCCCAGCATTTT. This chain uses TRBV4-2 with TRBJ1-5; the D is unclear. The V gene lost 0 bases and the J gene lost 5 bases, with 11 bases spanning the gap. Germline loops: CDR1 LGHNA, CDR2 YNFKEQ. The CDR3 runs 15 residues.

With regard to this clonotype: A read error may produce the germline difference seen at one junction end. The gene calls are TRBV7-2 and TRBJ1-5; 10 positions agree with TRBD1. Germline-derived CDR1 and CDR2 are SGHTA and FQGNSA. This CDR3 comprises 15 residues. CDR3 DNA sequence: TGTGCCGGCAGCCGGGACAGGGGTATCGATCAGCCCCAGCATTTT. It specifies CAGSRDRGIDQPQHF. Full variable domain (missing parts from reference TRBV7-2 and TRBJ1-5): GAGVSQSPSNKVTEKGKDVELRCDPISGHTALYWYRQSLGQGLEFLIYFQGNSAPDKSGLPSDRFSAERTGGSVSTLTIQRTQQEDSAVYLCAGSRDRGIDQPQHFGDGTRLSIL.

The chain employs TRBV20-1 and TRBJ2-3, with 14 bases fitting TRBD2. The CDR3 contains 16 residues. J gave up 2 bases and V 4 bases, and 5 bases lay outside the gene matches. CDR1 and CDR2 from the germline V gene are DFQATT and SNEGSKA (reference sequence). CDR3 sequence reads: CSATRLAGGSTDTQYF. CDR3 sequence (DNA): TGCAGTGCTACCCGACTAGCGGGGGGGTCCACAGATACGCAGTATTTT.

This clonotype was seen repeatedly, ten times or more. This chain joins TRBV20-1 and TRBJ1-2; possible D gene TRBD1, 6 bases. The CDR3 extends over 11 amino acids. Germline V CDR1 and CDR2: DFQATT, SNEGSKA (reference sequence). V lost 8 bases and J lost 3, with 10 bases in between. The CDR3 here is CSTTGYYGYTF. In DNA, the CDR3 is TGCAGTACCACAGGGTACTATGGCTACACCTTC.

In its sample, this clonotype was seen many times. J is TRBJ2-1 and V is TRBV5-1; D remains ambiguous. Trimming removed 0 bases at V and 6 bases at J, with 10 bases between. Germline CDR1 reads SGHRS; CDR2 reads YFSETQ. The CDR3 loop spans 14 amino acids. The CDR3 here is CASSLDSSLNEQFF. The CDR3 coding sequence is TGCGCCAGCAGCTTGGACTCCTCCCTCAATGAGCAGTTCTTC.

This clonotype appeared a few times. This chain joins TRBV19 and TRBJ1-5; D is ambiguous. The CDR3 runs 14 residues. Looked up from germline, CDR1 is LNHDA and CDR2 is SQIVND (reference sequence). Deletions cut 7 bases from V and 0 bases from J, with 10 bases between. The DNA of the CDR3 is TGTGCCAGTACGTTCGGGAGTAGCAATCAGCCCCAGCATTTT. This sequence encodes CASTFGSSNQPQHF.

This clonotype showed up just a few times. J is TRBJ2-1 and V is TRBV20-1, with 9 bases aligning to TRBD2. Germline V gene data show CDR1 as DFQATT and CDR2 as SNEGSKA (reference sequence). With 5 bases clipped from V and 0 bases from J, the junction kept 5 bases outside the gene matches. The CDR3 totals 15 residues. The CDR3 is CSAPSGASSYNEQFF. CDR3 DNA sequence: TGCAGTGCTCCTAGCGGGGCCAGCTCCTACAATGAGCAGTTCTTC.

The V gene is TRBV6-6, the J gene TRBJ1-6; TRBD1 matches at 10 bases. CDR1 and CDR2 (germline): MNHNY, SVGAGI (reference sequence). V shed 6 bases, J shed 9 bases, and the junction held 8 bases outside the gene matches. The CDR3 contains 15 residues. The CDR3 sequence: CASSEGTGASSPLHF. In DNA form, the CDR3 reads TGTGCCAGCAGCGAGGGGACAGGGGCGAGTTCACCCCTCCACTTT.

There are many counts of this clonotype. The V and J genes are TRBV21-1 and TRBJ1-2; the D call TRBD1 from the table was never checked on the DNA. TRBV21-1 corresponds to a pseudogene. The CDR3 extends over 13 amino acids. The CDR3 coding sequence is TGTGCCAGCAGCGAGTGGCGGGGGAATGGCTACACCTTC. Translating it yields CASSEWRGNGYTF.

The genes are TRBV7-3 and TRBJ2-1, with D maybe TRBD2 (5 bases). From germline, CDR1 is SGHTA and CDR2 FQGTGA. This CDR3 is 13 amino acids long. V gave up 1 base and J gave up 10 bases, with 11 bases separating them. The CDR3 spells CASSLSLANEQFF. The CDR3 nucleotides read TGTGCCAGCAGCTTAAGCCTAGCCAACGAGCAGTTCTTC. Looking up the rest from reference TRBV7-3 and TRBJ2-1 gives the full variable domain: GAGVSQTPSNKVTEKGKYVELRCDPISGHTALYWYRQSLGQGPEFLIYFQGTGAADDSGLPNDRFFAVRPEGSVSTLKIQRTERGDSAVYLCASSLSLANEQFFGPGTRLTVL.

This sequence joins TRBV19 and TRBJ2-1, with 12 bases matching TRBD2. Unmatched junction bases numbered 7, after V lost 6 bases and J lost 4 bases. The CDR3 has 16 amino acids. Germline V CDR1 and CDR2: LNHDA, SQIVND (reference sequence). For the CDR3, the DNA is TGTGCCAGTAGCCCTACCCTAGCGGGGGGGTACAATGAGCAGTTCTTC. Translated, it gives CASSPTLAGGYNEQFF.

The chain is built from TRBV28 and TRBJ2-6; 7 bases fit TRBD1. V lost 5 bases to trimming and J lost 0 bases; unmatched junction nucleotides: 7. This CDR3 comprises 17 residues. Germline V gene lookup returns CDR1 MDHEN and CDR2 SYDVKM. The CDR3 DNA follows: TGTGCCAGCAGTGCCACGGACAGGCCCTCTGGGGCCAACGTCCTGACTTTC. Translating it yields CASSATDRPSGANVLTF.

Note on this clonotype: This may be a read error, as it is one base from a much larger clone. The chain uses TRBV28 and TRBJ2-7; 12 positions agree with TRBD2. The CDR3 runs 14 residues. Germline V gene data show CDR1 as MDHEN and CDR2 as SYDVKM. The CDR3 is CASRRLAGENERYF. The CDR3 DNA is TGTGCCAGCAGAAGACTAGCGGGAGAGAATGAGCGGTACTTC.

This clonotype was recorded at least ten times. The chain recombines TRBV24-1 with TRBJ1-1; D perhaps matches TRBD1 (5 bases). V lost 1 base and J lost 1, with 12 bases in between. The CDR3 loop spans 16 amino acids. Germline CDR1 reads KGHDR; CDR2 reads SFDVKD. The CDR3 DNA reads as TGTGCCACCAGTGATTTCCCCGGCAGGGAGAACACTGAAGCTTTCTTT. It yields the protein CATSDFPGRENTEAFF.

The CDR3 reads CASSSTAETQYF. Here the CDR3 DNA reads TGTGCCAGCAGTAGTACAGCCGAGACCCAGTACTTC. The gene calls are TRBV12-3 or TRBV12-4 and TRBJ2-5; D remains ambiguous. V was clipped by 5 bases and J by 5 bases, with 9 bases between them. This CDR3 is built from 12 residues.

The J gene is TRBJ2-3, the V gene TRBV6-6; 8 positions agree with TRBD1. Germline trimming cut 7 bases from V and 6 bases from J; bases unmatched to any gene: 12. The CDR3 is 15 residues long. Germline-derived CDR1 and CDR2 are MNHNY and SVGAGI (reference sequence). This chain's CDR3 is CASTPGQGLGDTQYF. The DNA of the CDR3 is TGTGCCAGCACCCCCGGACAGGGCCTTGGGGATACGCAGTATTTT.

In this sample, this clonotype turned up many times. The genes are TRBV10-3 and TRBJ1-1, with D unclear. V lost 4 bases and J 6 bases, leaving 12 bases between the germline ends. The CDR3 totals 13 residues. Germline-derived CDR1 and CDR2 are ENHRY and SYGVKD. The chain's CDR3 is CAISVTPQSEAFF. CDR3 bases: TGTGCCATCAGTGTGACGCCACAGTCTGAAGCTTTCTTT.

Regarding this clonotype: This sequence may be a read error, since a much larger clone differs from it by one base. DNA for the CDR3: TGTGCCACCATCAGATTCAATCAGCCCCAGCATTTT. It is translated as CATIRFNQPQHF. The chain combines TRBV15 with TRBJ1-5; D gene ambiguous. Germline V gene sequence: CDR1 LNHNV, CDR2 YYDKDF (reference sequence). This CDR3 spans 12 amino acids.

The gene calls are TRBV6-5 and TRBJ1-5; D may be TRBD1 (5 bases). Germline CDR1 and CDR2: MNHEY and SVGAGI. The V end was cut by 8 bases, the J end by 7 bases, with 12 bases between. The CDR3 totals 12 residues. The chain's CDR3 is CASGTGGQPQHF. CDR3 nucleotides: TGTGCCAGCGGGACCGGTGGGCAGCCCCAGCATTTT.

This chain joins TRBV6-6 and TRBJ2-1; D uncertain. The V and J ends lost 6 bases and 5 bases respectively, with 8 bases between them. The V gene's germline CDR1 is MNHNY and CDR2 SVGAGI (reference sequence). The CDR3 length is 12 residues. The CDR3 sequence is CASRRIDNEQFF. In DNA, the CDR3 is TGTGCCAGCAGACGTATCGACAATGAGCAGTTCTTC.

This clonotype was seen a handful of times. CDR3 loop: CASSQVDSRYEQYF. The CDR3 region has the DNA TGCGCCAGCAGCCAGGTAGACAGTCGGTACGAGCAGTACTTC. The chain recombines TRBV4-1 with TRBJ2-7, with TRBD1 as a possible D gene (5 bases). The V end was cut by 3 bases, the J end by 4 bases, with 13 bases between. Per germline, CDR1 MGHRA and CDR2 YSYEKL. The CDR3 loop spans 14 amino acids.

This clonotype was counted a few times. This chain uses TRBV12-3 or TRBV12-4 with TRBJ1-1; no clear D gene. The V end was cut by 1 base, the J end by 6 bases, with 3 bases between. The CDR3 is 11 amino acids. This chain's CDR3 is CASSLGPEAFF. The CDR3 DNA sequence: TGTGCCAGCAGTTTAGGTCCTGAAGCTTTCTTT.

This clonotype was observed at least ten times. This chain links TRBV9 with TRBJ2-1, with 10 positions matching TRBD2. Trimming removed 0 bases from V and 4 bases from J; junction bases left unmatched: 1. The germline V gene has CDR1 SGDLS and CDR2 YYNGEE. The CDR3 has 15 residues. CDR3 sequence: CASSVELAGYNEQFF. In DNA form, the CDR3 reads TGTGCCAGCAGCGTAGAACTAGCGGGGTACAATGAGCAGTTCTTC.

This clonotype showed up just a few times. The chain uses TRBV5-1 and TRBJ2-7, with 7 bases that match TRBD2. CDR1 is SGHRS and CDR2 is YFSETQ in the germline V gene. The CDR3 spans 15 residues. V shed 0 bases and J 0 bases; nucleotides not matched to a gene: 3. The CDR3 DNA reads TGCGCCAGCAGCTTGGGCCTAGCGGACTCCTACGAGCAGTACTTC. As protein: CASSLGLADSYEQYF.

CDR3 sequence: CASRGQNNSPLHF. The CDR3 DNA reads TGTGCCAGCAGGGGGCAGAATAATTCACCCCTCCACTTT. V and J are TRBV7-2 and TRBJ1-6, with D possibly matching TRBD1 (5 bases). This CDR3 comprises 13 residues. Deletions cut 6 bases from V and 5 bases from J, with 8 bases between. Per germline, CDR1 SGHTA and CDR2 FQGNSA.